The present entry profiles one T cell receptor (beta chain) with its context. Its antigen target is currently unknown. Base-call qualities are not available, and no considerably larger clone is one nucleotide away. These data are taken from a study of cytomegalovirus exposure and HLA in healthy donors (dated by TCRdb to 2016 to 2017). Concerning the study at large: An earlier analysis of some 600 of the donors reported 276 Gb of sequence data and 117 million unique TCR beta sequences obtained from 150 million to 200 million T cells. About 280 gigabases of sequencing data and approximately 85 million unique TCR sequences were included in an early release covering about 620 HLA-typed donors. Among the roughly 380 genotyped donors, about 85% belonged to the genetic ancestry cluster associated with self-reported Caucasian donors. The study aimed to test whether cataloging public T cell receptors could reveal signatures of past pathogen exposure. The study used immunosequencing to profile the T cell repertoires of some 600 subjects and linked those repertoires to cytomegalovirus serostatus. In addition to the first cohort of 666 subjects, a separate validation cohort of 120 different subjects was used. The study combined high-throughput TCR immunosequencing, statistical association of individual TCRs with disease status, and machine learning to predict cytomegalovirus infection status. A later analysis re-examined previously published TCR beta repertoires from more than 550 donors and added high-resolution HLA genotyping to investigate patterns of TCR occurrence. In the later analysis, no new phenotypic data were used to find candidate immune exposures; instead, reliance was placed on TCR beta sequences and their occurrence across donors. An earlier analysis of some 500 of the donors used high-throughput TCR beta sequencing to judge whether each TCR beta V gene segment behaved as functional or pseudogenic. Alongside the repertoire data, information on donor age, sex, ethnicity and CMV serostatus was compiled. A later genetic analysis took genome-wide SNP genotypes for about 55% of the 666 donors and used that subset as a discovery cohort. Every discovery cohort repertoire had been produced on one sequencing platform. HLA typing covered class I and class II loci at four-digit resolution. The number of typed donors differed by locus: roughly 620-640 for A, B, C, DRB1 and DQB1; some 500 for DQA1; 606 for DPA1; and around 470 for DPB1. A few DR-DQ haplotypes were handled as single units for association and clustering because linkage in the cohort was strong. Across about 370 genotyped donors of the cohort, an average of approximately 200,000 unique TCR beta nucleotide sequences per donor were sequenced, and 15% to 20% of those sequences were non-productive. Overall results and qualifications from the work: The presence/absence analyses assumed that sequencing depth was roughly uniform across donors, and that assumption may not be true. The only immune exposure information available for the cohort was CMV serostatus. Linkage disequilibrium might explain the correlated functional status among segregating V segments, but an unknown experimental factor could not be ruled out. Because HLA typing was missing for some donors at each locus, association tests included only the typed subset. Cytomegalovirus status was reported to be diagnosed by the classifier with high specificity and sensitivity in both the original and validation cohorts. Assigning TCR associations to individual alleles was difficult when HLA alleles, especially DR and DQ, strongly co-occurred. According to a later analysis, most CMV-associated TCR beta chains appeared to be HLA-restricted, and the HLA associations seemed to be driven largely by CMV exposure. A later genetic analysis associated a missense DCLRE1C variant with V-gene and J-gene trimming of TCR beta chains, and an independent cohort replicated the association. Broadly in line with IMGT annotations, most TCR beta V segments showed up in productive rearrangements about 87% or about 30% of the time in an earlier analysis of some 590 of the donors. In vitro tests confirmed that a few of the cytomegalovirus-associated TCR beta chains recognize cytomegalovirus antigens. Several of the top co-occurrence clusters appeared to be linked to parvovirus B19, influenza, CMV and Epstein-Barr virus, according to a later analysis. At a false discovery rate of 0.05, a later analysis linked around 17,000 TCR beta sequences to specific HLA alleles. In this cohort, only TCR beta chains were sequenced, and detectable features were limited by the absence of alpha or paired-chain data. A total of 150 or so TCR beta chains were listed by the study as associated with cytomegalovirus. A further reported finding was that TCR beta sequences accurately predicted the HLA-A and HLA-B alleles for most subjects in the first cohort. While some public TCRs were present in many individuals, most TCR sequences turned up only very rarely across donors. Because the 87-base-pair reads could not distinguish some IMGT-functional V segments, including TRBV6-2 and TRBV6-3, those segments were excluded. In a later analysis, the rate of TCR association differed among HLA loci, with DRB1 alleles having the most associated TCRs and HLA-C alleles having the fewest. The authors suggested that the approach could potentially be extended to other disease states and immunological phenotypes. A group of highly shared sequence variants was considered likely to be a technical artifact of the sequencing pipeline. Compared with the approximately 600-donor mean, donors in an Asian-associated ancestry cluster had fewer N-insertions in productive TCRs, according to a later genetic analysis. Roughly 17 rarely observed V segments, including chromosome 9 orphons, were excluded from the earlier analysis of about 500 of the donors because counts were too low. A later analysis found that HLA-associated TCR beta chains were more clonally expanded and had lower generation probabilities than equally common non-associated chains.

The cohort consisted of approximately 690 healthy bone marrow donors. At the time of sampling, every cohort member was nominally healthy, though immune exposures that went unrecorded were likely present. The donor was CMV seronegative and belonged to the group of several hundred seronegative cohort members. A peripheral blood sample was collected from each donor, and TCR beta sequencing was performed on peripheral blood mononuclear cells. The Qiagen DNeasy Blood Extraction Kit was used to extract genomic DNA from the blood cell samples. Libraries came from the immunoSEQ multiplex PCR assay. For the multiplex PCR, a mixture combining 60 forward primers for TCR Vbeta segments and 13 reverse primers for TCR Jbeta segments was used. The CDR3 region of rearranged TCR beta genes was amplified from genomic DNA by a multiplex PCR assay. The Illumina HiSeq System was used to sequence the amplified TCR beta libraries as 87-base-pair reads. Under the source paper's analysis protocol: Across the 500 to 750 repertoires, a later analysis counted some 80 million unique TCR beta chains, roughly 11 million of which were shared by at least two donors. To remove PCR and sequencing errors, raw reads were error-corrected and collapsed into unique sequences using a nearest-neighbor algorithm that merged closely related sequences. V, D and J gene segments were assigned by aligning CDR3 sequences to IMGT reference sequences. Each retained sequence needed at least a six-nucleotide match to both a V gene segment and a J gene segment. Rearrangements were classified as productive when the CDR3 lacked stop codons and remained in frame with V and J, and all other rearrangements were classified as non-productive. CDR3 was defined by IMGT convention, running from the second conserved V-encoded cysteine to the conserved J-encoded phenylalanine. The earlier analysis of about 570 of the donors excluded any sequence lacking an unambiguous match to a single V gene segment. In an earlier analysis of 587 of the donors, a V segment was called functional when productive rearrangements were above 56.7%, and segregating when the standard deviation between donors exceeded 5%. To diagnose cytomegalovirus status from the catalog of TCR beta chain sequences, a statistical classification framework was built. In a later analysis, V and J genes were assigned by comparing TCR nucleotide sequences against IMGT/GENE-DB human TR gene sequences. The TCRdist pipeline was used in a later analysis to assign CDR3 sequences and most-parsimonious VDJ recombination scenarios. In a later analysis, each TCR beta chain was defined by its CDR3 amino acid sequence together with its V-gene family, and reads lacking a unique V-gene family were excluded. As a way to deal with suspected cross-contamination and a sequencing artifact, a later analysis dropped over 550 nucleotide sequences that were highly shared and had low generation probability. For each public chain, a later analysis derived a clonal expansion index from normalized ranks of inferred template counts within each repertoire. Generation probabilities in a later analysis came from a VDJ recombination model fitted to out-of-frame rearrangements, and those results were checked against IGoR. In a later analysis, hypergeometric tests were used to score TCR-TCR, TCR-HLA and TCR-CMV co-occurrence, with a repertoire-size bias correction applied to TCR pairs. To estimate false discovery rates, a later analysis permuted the HLA or CMV assignments 20 times. A later analysis grouped co-occurring TCRs with DBSCAN, adding TCRdist sequence similarity when clustering within HLA-allele-positive subsets. For co-occurrence clustering, repertoires with fewer than 30,000 or more than 120,000 public chains were excluded, along with four to six repertoires with anomalous nucleotide sharing. As stored in TCRdb, this immuneACCESS dataset retains in-frame rearrangements with V and J assigned. A fraction of the clones does not appear; measured against another copy, unresolved V genes explain less than half of the discrepancy, and the remainder lacks a known reason. Clonal size and the V and J genes are those of that table, whereas D and trimming came from the DNA. The sample includes some 200,000 clones, with 77% observed a single time. The ten top clones hold around 3% of the sample.

Measured from the cysteine to the phenylalanine, the CDR3 is 15 residues long. The kept DNA is CDR3 alone, 45 bases in frame from the first base. CDR1 is given as MDHEN and CDR2 as SYDVKM, both from the germline V gene. V lost 3 bases and J lost 4 bases; the stretch between them is 13 bases long. Specimen: PBMCs. The chain uses TRBV28 and TRBJ1-5; the best D guess is TRBD1, with 5 bases matching. This receptor was obtained from a female donor in good health and CMV-seronegative. DNA sequence: TGTGCCAGCAGTTTGGTCGGGACTCCGAATCAGCCCCAGCATTTT. Its translation is CASSLVGTPNQPQHF. Reference TRBV28 and TRBJ1-5 genes cover what lies past the CDR3, so the full variable domain is DVKVTQSSRYLVKRTGEKVFLECVQDMDHENMFWYRQDPGLGLRLIYFSYDVKMKEKGDIPEGYSVSREKKERFSLILESASTNQTSMYLCASSLVGTPNQPQHFGDGTRLSIL.